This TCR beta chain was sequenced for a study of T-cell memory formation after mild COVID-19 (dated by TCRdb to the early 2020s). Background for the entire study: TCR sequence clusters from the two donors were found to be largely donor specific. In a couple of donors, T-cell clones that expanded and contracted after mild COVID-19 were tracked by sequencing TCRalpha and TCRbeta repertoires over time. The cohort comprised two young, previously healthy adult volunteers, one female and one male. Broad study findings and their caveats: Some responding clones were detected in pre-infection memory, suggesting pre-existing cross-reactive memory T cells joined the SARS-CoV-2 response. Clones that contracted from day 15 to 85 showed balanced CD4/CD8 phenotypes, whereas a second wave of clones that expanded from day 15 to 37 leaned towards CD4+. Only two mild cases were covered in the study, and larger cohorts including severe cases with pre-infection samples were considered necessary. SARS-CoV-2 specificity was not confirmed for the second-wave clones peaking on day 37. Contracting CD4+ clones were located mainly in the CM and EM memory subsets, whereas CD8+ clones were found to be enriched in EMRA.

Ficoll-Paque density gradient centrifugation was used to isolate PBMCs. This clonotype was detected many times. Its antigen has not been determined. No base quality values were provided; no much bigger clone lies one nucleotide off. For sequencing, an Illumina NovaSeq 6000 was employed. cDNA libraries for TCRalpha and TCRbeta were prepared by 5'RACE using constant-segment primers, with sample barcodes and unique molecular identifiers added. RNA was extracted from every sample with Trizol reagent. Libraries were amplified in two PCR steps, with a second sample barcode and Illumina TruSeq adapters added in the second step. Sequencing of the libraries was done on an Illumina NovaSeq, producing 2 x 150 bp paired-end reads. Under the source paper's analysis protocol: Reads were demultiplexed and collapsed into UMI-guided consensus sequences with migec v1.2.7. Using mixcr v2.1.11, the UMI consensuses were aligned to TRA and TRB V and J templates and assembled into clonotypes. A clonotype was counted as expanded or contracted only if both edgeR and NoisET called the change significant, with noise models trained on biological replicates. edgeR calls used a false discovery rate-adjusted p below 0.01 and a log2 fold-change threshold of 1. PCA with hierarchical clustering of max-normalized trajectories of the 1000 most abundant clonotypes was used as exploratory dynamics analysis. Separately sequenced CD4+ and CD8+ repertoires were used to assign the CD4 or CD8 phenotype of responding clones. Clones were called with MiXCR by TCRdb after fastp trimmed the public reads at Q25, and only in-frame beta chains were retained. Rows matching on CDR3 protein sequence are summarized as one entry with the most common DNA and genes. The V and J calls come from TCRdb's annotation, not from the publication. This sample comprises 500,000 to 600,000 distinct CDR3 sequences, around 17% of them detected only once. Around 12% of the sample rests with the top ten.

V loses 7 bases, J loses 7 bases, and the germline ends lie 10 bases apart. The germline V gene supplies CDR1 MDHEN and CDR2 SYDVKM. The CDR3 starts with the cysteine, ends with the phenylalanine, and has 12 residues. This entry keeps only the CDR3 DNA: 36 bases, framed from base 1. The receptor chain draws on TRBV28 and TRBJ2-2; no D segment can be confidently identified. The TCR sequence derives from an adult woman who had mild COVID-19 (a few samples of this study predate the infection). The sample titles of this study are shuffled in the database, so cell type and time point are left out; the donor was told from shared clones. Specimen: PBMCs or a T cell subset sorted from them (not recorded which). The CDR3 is CASTAPHGELFF. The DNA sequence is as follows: TGTGCCAGCACTGCTCCTCACGGGGAGCTGTTTTTT.